This TCR beta chain was sequenced in a study of blood T cell repertoires in COVID-19. In the study overall: Sources were T cells, B-cell-depleted T cells, or PBMCs; the material itself was cDNA or gDNA.

CDR3 length: 16 amino acids. Unmatched junction bases numbered 11, after V lost 6 bases and J lost 1 base. The germline CDR1 and CDR2 sequences are MNHNY and SVGAGI (reference sequence). Per the original data handling: Cell counts per sample came from amplifying reference gene primers. Using immunoSEQ multiplex PCR, the repertoire was profiled, and TCRdb retains in-frame clones only, with some absent. V, J and clone size are taken as reported in that table, and D and trimming were inferred from the DNA itself. The data hold roughly 14,000 clones, with roughly nine tenths observed a single time. This clone was detected a few times.

The sample comprised peripheral blood. The chain recombines TRBV6-6 with TRBJ2-7; 8 nucleotides line up with TRBD1. The receptor was isolated from a human donor with active COVID-19. The donor label of this sample is uncertain. CDR3 region: CASSLNLTGESYEQYF. The CDR3, as DNA: TGTGCCAGCAGCCTTAATTTGACAGGGGAGTCCTACGAGCAGTACTTC.